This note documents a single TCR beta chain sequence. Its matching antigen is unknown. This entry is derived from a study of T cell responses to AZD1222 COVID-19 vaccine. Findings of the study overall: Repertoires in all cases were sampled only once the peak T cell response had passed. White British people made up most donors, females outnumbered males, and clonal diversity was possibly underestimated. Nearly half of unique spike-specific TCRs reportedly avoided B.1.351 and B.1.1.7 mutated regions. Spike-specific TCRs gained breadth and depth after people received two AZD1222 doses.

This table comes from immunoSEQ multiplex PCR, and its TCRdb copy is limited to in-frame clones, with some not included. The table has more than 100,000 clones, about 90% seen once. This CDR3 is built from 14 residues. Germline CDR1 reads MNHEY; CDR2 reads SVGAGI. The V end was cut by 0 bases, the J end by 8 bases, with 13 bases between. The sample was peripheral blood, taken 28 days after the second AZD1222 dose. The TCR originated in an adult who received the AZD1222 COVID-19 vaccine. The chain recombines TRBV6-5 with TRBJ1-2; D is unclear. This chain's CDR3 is CASSYSPIWTGYTF. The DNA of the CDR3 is TGTGCCAGCAGTTACTCCCCTATCTGGACGGGCTACACCTTC.